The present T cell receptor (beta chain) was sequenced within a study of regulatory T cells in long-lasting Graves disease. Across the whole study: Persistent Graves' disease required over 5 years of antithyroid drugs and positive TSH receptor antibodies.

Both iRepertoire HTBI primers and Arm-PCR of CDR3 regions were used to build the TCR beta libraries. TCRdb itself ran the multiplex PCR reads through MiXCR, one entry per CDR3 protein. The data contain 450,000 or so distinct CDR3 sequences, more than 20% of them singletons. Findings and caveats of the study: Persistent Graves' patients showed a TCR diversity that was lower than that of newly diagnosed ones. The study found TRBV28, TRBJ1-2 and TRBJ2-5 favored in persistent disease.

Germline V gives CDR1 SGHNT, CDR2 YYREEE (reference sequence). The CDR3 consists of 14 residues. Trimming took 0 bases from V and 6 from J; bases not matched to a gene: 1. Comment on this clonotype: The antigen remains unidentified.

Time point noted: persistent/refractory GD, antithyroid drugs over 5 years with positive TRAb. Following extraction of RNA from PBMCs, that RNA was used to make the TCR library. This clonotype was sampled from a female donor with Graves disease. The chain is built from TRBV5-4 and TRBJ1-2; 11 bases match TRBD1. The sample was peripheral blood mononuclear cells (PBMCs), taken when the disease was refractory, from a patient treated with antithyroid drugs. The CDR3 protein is CASSLGGQGDGYTF. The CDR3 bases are TGTGCCAGCAGCTTGGGGGGACAGGGGGATGGCTACACCTTC. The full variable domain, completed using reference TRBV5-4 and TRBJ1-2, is ETGVTQSPTHLIKTRGQQVTLRCSSQSGHNTVSWYQQALGQGPQFIFQYYREEENGRGNFPPRFSGLQFPNYSSELNVNALELDDSALYLCASSLGGQGDGYTFGSGTRLTVV.